A single sample is the source of the 18 T cell receptor beta chains below, sequenced in a study of control samples from healthy donors and cancer patients. Sequencing was performed with immunoSEQ multiplex PCR; in TCRdb, only in-frame clones are kept and a portion is missing. Of approximately 230,000 clones detected, over 75% appear once; the ten largest clones hold 13%. The sample consisted of PBMCs. The receptors derive from a woman aged 60 to 75 with lung cancer.

V gene TRBV28 combines with J gene TRBJ1-5; D may be TRBD1 (6 bases). V gave up 4 bases and J gave up 1 base, with 8 bases separating them. CDR3 length: 14 amino acids. Germline-derived CDR1 and CDR2 are MDHEN and SYDVKM. Here the CDR3 DNA reads TGTGCCAGCAGTTCCAGGGGCAGCAATCAGCCCCAGCATTTT. Its translation is CASSSRGSNQPQHF.

This clone came up once. V is TRBV3-1 (or the pseudogene TRBV3-2) and J is TRBJ1-3; the D is unclear. Trimming stripped 0 bases from V and 1 base from J, with 10 bases between. The length of the CDR3 is 16 residues. Germline assignment: CDR1 LGHDT and CDR2 YNNKEL (reference sequence). The CDR3 region has the DNA TGTGCCAGCAGCCAAGATCCGACCGGATCTGGAAACACCATATATTTT. This codes for CASSQDPTGSGNTIYF.

V and J are TRBV4-1 and TRBJ1-1; D not certain. Trimming removed 1 base from V and 0 bases from J, with 21 bases in between. This CDR3 is 19 amino acids long. The germline gives CDR1 MGHRA, CDR2 YSYEKL. DNA for the CDR3: TGCGCCAGCAGCCAAGGTGAGCCCCGTGACGTCCCCATGAACACTGAAGCTTTCTTT. Amino acid sequence: CASSQGEPRDVPMNTEAFF.

The chain couples TRBV6-5 to TRBJ1-6, with 8 nucleotides matching TRBD1. The CDR3 is 15 amino acids. The ends lost 5 bases at V and 9 bases at J; junction bases unmatched: 9. CDR1 is MNHEY and CDR2 is SVGAGI in the germline V gene. The CDR3 DNA follows: TGTGCCAGCAGTCCTTGGACAGGGTTGGGTTCACCCCTCCACTTT. As protein: CASSPWTGLGSPLHF.

J is TRBJ2-3 and V is TRBV6-8; 10 bases match TRBD2. The V and J ends lost 2 bases and 1 base, in that order; junction bases with no gene match: 3. The CDR3 has 16 residues. Germline V gene sequence: CDR1 MNHGY, CDR2 SAAAGT. CDR3 DNA sequence: TGTGCCAGCAGTTACCCCGGACTAGCGGGCACAGATACGCAGTATTTT. Residues: CASSYPGLAGTDTQYF.

The chain carries TRBV2 and TRBJ2-2; TRBD1 matches at 10 bases. CDR1 SNHLY and CDR2 FYNNEI come from the germline V gene. The CDR3 is 14 residues long. V lost 8 bases and J lost 5; bases outside the gene matches: 5. CDR3 sequence: CASGGTGETGELFF. For the CDR3, the DNA is TGTGCCAGCGGGGGGACAGGGGAAACCGGGGAGCTGTTTTTT.

The chain recombines TRBV13 with TRBJ2-7; D ambiguous. CDR1 is PRHDT and CDR2 is FYEKMQ in the germline V gene (reference sequence). V dropped 0 bases and J dropped 3 bases, with 3 bases sitting between them. There are 12 residues in the CDR3. Here the CDR3 DNA reads TGTGCCAGCAGCTTAGGTAGCTACGAGCAGTACTTC. Translating gives CASSLGSYEQYF.

This clone was seen more than once but under ten times. The V and J genes are TRBV3-1 (or the pseudogene TRBV3-2) and TRBJ2-5; D unresolved. V shed 2 bases and J shed 1 base, with 11 bases lying between them. Germline CDR1 and CDR2: LGHDT and YNNKEL (reference sequence). The CDR3 runs 15 residues. The CDR3 DNA is TGTGCCAGCAGCCAACCCGGCACCGCCCAAGAGACCCAGTACTTC. The encoded protein is CASSQPGTAQETQYF.

The rearrangement joins TRBV27 to TRBJ2-3, with 13 nucleotides matching TRBD2. The V segment lost 1 base and the J segment 3 bases; nucleotides outside the gene matches: 4. The CDR3 loop spans 17 amino acids. The germline V gene encodes CDR1 MNHEY and CDR2 SMNVEV (reference sequence). CDR3 loop: CASSLWGTSGMTDTQYF. In DNA form, the CDR3 reads TGTGCCAGCAGTTTATGGGGGACTAGCGGGATGACAGATACGCAGTATTTT.

The CDR3 loop is CASRPSGSGNEQFF. The CDR3 bases are TGTGCCAGCAGACCGTCGGGCTCGGGGAATGAGCAGTTCTTC. The chain links TRBV3-1 (or the pseudogene TRBV3-2) to TRBJ2-1; maybe TRBD2 (5 bases). This CDR3 comprises 14 residues. Trimming stripped 6 bases from V and 7 bases from J, with 16 bases between. Germline V gene data show CDR1 as LGHDT and CDR2 as YNNKEL (reference sequence).

The rearrangement joins TRBV5-1 to TRBJ2-7, with TRBD1 as a possible D gene (6 bases). The CDR3 is made up of 15 amino acids. Trimming cost V 0 bases and J 6 bases, with 16 bases left between them. CDR1 SGHRS and CDR2 YFSETQ come from the germline V gene. This CDR3 reads CASSLGRQGLVEQYF. In DNA, the CDR3 is TGCGCCAGCAGCTTGGGGAGGCAGGGGCTGGTCGAGCAGTACTTC.

The chain employs TRBV4-1 and TRBJ1-1; D remains ambiguous. The V gene lost 2 bases and the J gene lost 0 bases, with 10 bases spanning the gap. This CDR3 contains 15 residues. Germline CDR1 and CDR2: MGHRA and YSYEKL. CDR3 residues: CASSQSGLMNTEAFF. The CDR3 nucleotides are TGCGCCAGCAGCCAATCTGGGTTGATGAACACTGAAGCTTTCTTT.

The chain carries TRBV5-4 and TRBJ2-5; the D is unclear. The CDR3 covers 14 residues. Germline V gene sequence: CDR1 SGHNT, CDR2 YYREEE (reference sequence). V was shortened by 2 bases and J by 0 bases, with 8 bases between the two germline ends. CDR3 sequence reads: CASSLSQNQETQYF. The CDR3 bases are TGTGCCAGCAGCTTATCTCAGAACCAAGAGACCCAGTACTTC.

The chain links TRBV28 to TRBJ1-5; no reliable D call. CDR3 size: 16 residues. V was trimmed by 5 bases and J by 0 bases, leaving 14 bases between them. Germline CDR1 reads MDHEN; CDR2 reads SYDVKM. The CDR3 nucleotides are TGTGCCAGCAGTCCGGGTGACGGAAATAGCAATCAGCCCCAGCATTTT. This gives the protein CASSPGDGNSNQPQHF.

This sequence joins TRBV28 and TRBJ2-7; tentatively, D is TRBD1 (6 bases). Trimming left V 5 bases short and J 4 bases short, with 15 bases between. CDR3 length: 14 residues. CDR1 and CDR2 from the germline V gene are MDHEN and SYDVKM. CDR3 nucleotide sequence: TGTGCCAGCAGTCCAGGGACATTTCCTTACGAGCAGTACTTC. Its translation is CASSPGTFPYEQYF.

The V call is TRBV7-9, the J call TRBJ1-2, with 7 bases identical to TRBD1. The germline CDR1 and CDR2 sequences are SEHNR and FQNEAQ (reference sequence). Trimming removed 7 bases from V and 2 bases from J; junction bases left unmatched: 4. CDR3 length: 13 amino acids. The CDR3 DNA follows: TGTGCCAGCACCTTGGGACAGAACTATGGCTACACCTTC. Protein sequence: CASTLGQNYGYTF.

This clone has just one count. The chain has TRBV5-1 and TRBJ2-5, with unresolved D. The V gene lost 4 bases and the J gene lost 1 base, with 8 bases spanning the gap. This CDR3 has 13 amino acids. Germline CDR1 is SGHRS and CDR2 is YFSETQ. The CDR3 spells CASSPQFQETQYF. The CDR3 region has the DNA TGCGCCAGCAGCCCTCAGTTCCAAGAGACCCAGTACTTC. Full variable domain (missing parts from reference TRBV5-1 and TRBJ2-5): KAGVTQTPRYLIKTRGQQVTLSCSPISGHRSVSWYQQTPGQGLQFLFEYFSETQRNKGNFPGRFSGRQFSNSRSEMNVSTLELGDSALYLCASSPQFQETQYFGPGTRLLVL.

Written as DNA, the CDR3 is TGCGCCAGCAGCTTCGAAGGACTTAATGGCTACACCTTC. Translating it yields CASSFEGLNGYTF. The V call is TRBV5-1, the J call TRBJ1-2, with no clear D. CDR3 size: 13 residues. Germline CDR1 SGHRS, CDR2 YFSETQ. V was cut by 2 bases and J by 6 bases, with 11 bases left in between.